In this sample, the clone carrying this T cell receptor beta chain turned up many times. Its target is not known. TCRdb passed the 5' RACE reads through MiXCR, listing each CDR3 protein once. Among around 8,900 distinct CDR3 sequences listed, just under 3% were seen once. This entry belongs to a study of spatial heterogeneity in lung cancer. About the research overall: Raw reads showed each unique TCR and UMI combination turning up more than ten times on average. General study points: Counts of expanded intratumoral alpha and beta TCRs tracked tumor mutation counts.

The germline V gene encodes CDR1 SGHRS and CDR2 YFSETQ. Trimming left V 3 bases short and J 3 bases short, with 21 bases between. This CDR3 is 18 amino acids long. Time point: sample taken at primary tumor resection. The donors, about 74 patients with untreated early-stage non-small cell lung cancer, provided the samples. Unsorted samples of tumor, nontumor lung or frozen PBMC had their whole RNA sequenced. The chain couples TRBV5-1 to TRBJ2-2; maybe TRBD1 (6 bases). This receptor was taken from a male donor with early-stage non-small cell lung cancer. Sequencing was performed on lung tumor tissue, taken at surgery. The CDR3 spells CASSSGERLTGYTGELFF. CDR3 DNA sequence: TGCGCCAGCAGCTCCGGGGAGCGACTCACAGGGTACACCGGGGAGCTGTTTTTT. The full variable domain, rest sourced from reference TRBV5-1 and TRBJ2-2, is KAGVTQTPRYLIKTRGQQVTLSCSPISGHRSVSWYQQTPGQGLQFLFEYFSETQRNKGNFPGRFSGRQFSNSRSEMNVSTLELGDSALYLCASSSGERLTGYTGELFFGEGSRLTVL.